The present entry profiles one T cell receptor beta chain with its context. This clone was detected only a few times. Its antigen has not been determined. Per-nucleotide qualities are absent, and no much larger clonotype sits a single base away. The sample belongs to a study of metastatic and nonmetastatic thyroid tumors (dated by TCRdb to the early 2020s). As for the study more broadly: The researchers compared repertoires between peripheral blood samples and tumor or nodule tissue samples from patients with malignant or benign thyroid disease.

Preparation of the library involved PCR. For sequencing, an Illumina HiSeq 4000 was employed. High-throughput sequencing was used to profile the CDR3 region of the TCR beta-chain in every patient. The source study handled its data this way. Drawing on CDR3 differences between clinicopathological groups, the researchers built a classifier meant to tell apart patients with distant-metastatic papillary thyroid cancer. The Shannon index was used to measure repertoire diversity, and the Morisita-Horn index was used to measure how similar tumor and blood repertoires were. Using fastp trimming at Q25 and MiXCR clonotype assembly, TCRdb reanalyzed the public sequencing data and kept in-frame beta chains. TCRdb assigned the V and J calls; the authors' analysis was not used. The table for this sample lists about 6,600 clones; roughly 35% of them were counted only once. The leading ten clones occupy roughly 13% of the sample.

Results and caveats for the whole study, not just this receptor: In both blood and tumor samples, TCR beta diversity was reported to be significantly higher in malignant tumors than in benign nodules.

The trim is 4 bases for V and 7 bases for J, with a gap of 7 bases between the germline ends. From a lookup of the germline V gene, CDR1 and CDR2 are MDHEN and SYDVKM. Its CDR3 holds 11 amino acids, cysteine through phenylalanine. Only the CDR3 DNA stays, 33 bases, in frame from base 1. None of the patients had been given any treatment before thyroid surgery. Patient clinical samples collected from the early 2010s to the late 2010s were retrospectively analysed using T-cell receptor beta sequencing. The rearranged chain carries TRBV28 and TRBJ1-1, with the D gene too uncertain to name. The TCR sequence derives from a female donor with papillary thyroid cancer or a benign thyroid nodule (not recorded which). Some clones in this sample may be carry-over from other donors' samples. The sample was adjacent normal tissue. The CDR3 region reads CASSYEGEAFF. The nucleotide sequence reads TGTGCCAGCAGTTACGAGGGTGAAGCTTTCTTT. With the rest looked up from the reference TRBV28 and TRBJ1-1 genes rather than sequenced, the full variable domain is DVKVTQSSRYLVKRTGEKVFLECVQDMDHENMFWYRQDPGLGLRLIYFSYDVKMKEKGDIPEGYSVSREKKERFSLILESASTNQTSMYLCASSYEGEAFFGQGTRLTVV.